These T cell receptor beta chains were read from a single sample in a study of technical replicates of blood from several donors. Produced via immunoSEQ multiplex PCR; TCRdb's table is partial and in-frame only. In the table there are 73,000 or so clones, roughly 91% of which are singletons. The specimen was T cells isolated from PBMCs. These receptors all come from a human donor in good health. The CDR3 runs from the conserved cysteine through the conserved F or W. The order of the fields is J gene, D gene, V gene, CDR3 protein, CDR3 DNA. A D gene is named only where the DNA matches it firmly.

>TRBJ2-1|NA|TRBV4-1
CASSRRGEQFF
TGCGCCAGCAGCCGCCGGGGTGAGCAGTTCTTC
>TRBJ2-7|NA|TRBV28
CASSLDGLIYEQYF
TGTGCCAGCAGTCTCGACGGACTAATCTACGAGCAGTACTTC
>TRBJ2-4|NA|TRBV6-5
CASSYLGGAKNIQYF
TGTGCCAGCAGTTACCTCGGAGGGGCCAAAAACATTCAGTACTTC
>TRBJ2-5|NA|TRBV4-2
CASSRGGGLETQYF
TGTGCCAGCAGCCGGGGAGGTGGCTTGGAGACCCAGTACTTC
>TRBJ2-7|TRBD2|TRBV7-9
CASSQTSGPTINLYEQYF
TGTGCCAGCAGCCAGACTAGCGGACCCACGATAAACCTCTACGAGCAGTACTTC
>TRBJ1-2|NA|TRBV7-9
CASSRQESYGYTF
TGTGCCAGCAGTCGACAGGAGAGCTATGGCTACACCTTC
>TRBJ2-5|NA|TRBV28
CASSRQGLTQETQYF
TGTGCCAGCAGTCGTCAAGGACTAACCCAAGAGACCCAGTACTTC
>TRBJ1-1|NA|TRBV19
CASSRTSGEGTEAFF
TGTGCCAGTAGCCGTACTTCAGGGGAAGGAACTGAAGCTTTCTTT
>TRBJ1-2|NA|TRBV5-6
CASSRLDGYTF
TGTGCCAGCAGCCGACTTGATGGCTACACCTTC
>TRBJ2-2|NA|TRBV14
CASSQGAGINTGELFF
TGTGCCAGCAGCCAAGGGGCAGGGATAAACACCGGGGAGCTGTTTTTT